The source of this TCR beta chain is a study of T cell responses to AZD1222 COVID-19 vaccine. TCRdb keeps only in-frame clones here, not all; method: immunoSEQ multiplex PCR. Of around 80,000 clones detected, about 80% appear once; the ten largest clones hold about 1.3%. The V gene lost 3 bases and the J gene lost 1 base, with 9 bases spanning the gap. CDR3 length: 13 amino acids. The germline V gene has CDR1 DFQATT and CDR2 SNEGSKA (reference sequence). V and J are TRBV20-1 and TRBJ1-1; D is ambiguous. The sequence came from an adult who received the AZD1222 COVID-19 vaccine. This specimen was peripheral blood, taken 28 days after the second AZD1222 dose. CDR3 DNA: TGCAGTGCTAGTCGGTCCGCGAACACTGAAGCTTTCTTT. Amino acid sequence: CSASRSANTEAFF.